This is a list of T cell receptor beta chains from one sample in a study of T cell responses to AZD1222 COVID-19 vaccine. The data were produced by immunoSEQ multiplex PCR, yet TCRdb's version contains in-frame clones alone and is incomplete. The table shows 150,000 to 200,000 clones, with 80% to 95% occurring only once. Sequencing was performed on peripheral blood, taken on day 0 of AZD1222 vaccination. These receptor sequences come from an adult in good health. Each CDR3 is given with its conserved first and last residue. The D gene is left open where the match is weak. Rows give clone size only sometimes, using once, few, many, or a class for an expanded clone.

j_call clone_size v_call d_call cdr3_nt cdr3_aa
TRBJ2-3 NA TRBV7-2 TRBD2 TGTGCCAGCAGCCTTCGGGGGGGGTCGCCACAGACAGATACGCAGTATTTT CASSLRGGSPQTDTQYF
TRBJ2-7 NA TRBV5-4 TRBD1 TGTGCCAGCAGCTTAGACAGGGTCTACGAGCAGTACTTC CASSLDRVYEQYF
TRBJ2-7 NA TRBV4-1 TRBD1 TGCGCCAGCAGCCAGGGACAGAGTCCAACCTACGAGCAGTACTTC CASSQGQSPTYEQYF
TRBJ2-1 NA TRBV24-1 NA TGTGCCACCGCGCCGGGGCGGACCTTGGGCTATGAGCAGTTCTTC CATAPGRTLGYEQFF
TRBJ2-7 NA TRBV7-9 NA TGTGCCACCGATGGGTCTCGGGCCTACGAGCAGTACTTC CATDGSRAYEQYF
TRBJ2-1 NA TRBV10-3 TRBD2 TGTGCCGTAAAAGACGGGACTAGCGGCAATGAGCAGTTCTTC CAVKDGTSGNEQFF
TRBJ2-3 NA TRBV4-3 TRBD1 TGCGCCAGCAGCCAAGGCAGGGGGTTTGAATGGGATACGCAGTATTTT CASSQGRGFEWDTQYF
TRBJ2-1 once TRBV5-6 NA TGTGCCAGCAGCTTGTTCCAGGGCGATGAGCAGTTCTTC CASSLFQGDEQFF
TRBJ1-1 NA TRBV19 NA TGTGCCAGTAGGAATGGGGGCGCAGCTTTCTTT CASRNGGAAFF
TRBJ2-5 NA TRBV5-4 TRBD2 TGTGCCAGCAGCTTGGCCCGAAGCGGGGGGGCTGAGACCCAGTACTTC CASSLARSGGAETQYF
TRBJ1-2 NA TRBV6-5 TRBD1 TGTGCCAGCAGTACAACAGGGGACTATGGCTACACCTTC CASSTTGDYGYTF
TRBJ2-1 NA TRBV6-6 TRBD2 TGTGCCAGCAGTTCCCCAGGACTAGCGGCCTACAATGAGCAGTTCTTC CASSSPGLAAYNEQFF
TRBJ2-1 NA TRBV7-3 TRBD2 TGTGCCAGCAGCCTAGCGGGGGAATCCTACAATGAGCAGTTCTTC CASSLAGESYNEQFF
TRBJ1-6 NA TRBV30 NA TGTGCCTGGAGGGGGGATTCACCCCTCCACTTT CAWRGDSPLHF
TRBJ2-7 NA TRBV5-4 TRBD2 TGTGCCAGCAGCCCCGCCCTTAAGCGGGAGGGAGAGCAGTACTTC CASSPALKREGEQYF
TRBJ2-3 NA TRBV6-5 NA TGTGCCAGCAGTTACCGGCGGGACCGCACAGATACGCAGTATTTT CASSYRRDRTDTQYF
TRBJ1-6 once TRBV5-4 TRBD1 TGTGCCAGCAGCCCCAATACAGGGGGGAGTGGTAATTCACCCCTCCACTTT CASSPNTGGSGNSPLHF
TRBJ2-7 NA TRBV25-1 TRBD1 TGTGCCAGCAGCCGGGACAGGGCGGCTTGGCAGTACTTC CASSRDRAAWQYF
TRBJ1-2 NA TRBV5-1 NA TGCGCCAGCAGCGCGGAGGGCGTCTATGGCTACACCTTC CASSAEGVYGYTF
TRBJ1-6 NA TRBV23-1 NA TGCGCCAGCAGTCAACCCCAATACAGGGTGTCCTATAATTCACCCCTCCACTTT CASSQPQYRVSYNSPLHF
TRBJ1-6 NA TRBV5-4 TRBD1 TGTGCCAGCAGCACTGTAGACAGGGGACATTCACCCCTCCACTTT CASSTVDRGHSPLHF
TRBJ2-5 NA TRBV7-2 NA TGTGCCAGCAGCTTAGCGTTCGAGACCCAGTACTTC CASSLAFETQYF
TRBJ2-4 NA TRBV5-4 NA TGTGCCAGCAGCCCAACAAAGCTGGGAGGCGGCAAAAACATTCAGTACTTC CASSPTKLGGGKNIQYF